This T cell receptor beta chain came from a study of cytomegalovirus exposure and HLA in healthy donors. Primers: 60 Vbeta forward and 13 Jbeta reverse. The data were produced by immunoSEQ multiplex PCR, yet TCRdb's version contains in-frame clones alone and is incomplete. Here the sample spans 90,000 to 140,000 clones, roughly 12% being singletons. As for the donors, each was a healthy bone marrow donor. This CDR3 has 18 residues. Deletions cut 3 bases from V and 0 bases from J, with 16 bases between. Germline V gene sequence: CDR1 SGHDT, CDR2 YYEEEE. Sample: PBMCs. The origin of this receptor is a man between 35 and 55 years old in good health and CMV-seropositive. V is TRBV5-6 and J is TRBJ2-6; D perhaps matches TRBD1 (6 bases). The CDR3 DNA reads TGTGCCAGCAGCTCCGGACAGTGGCGTTCCTCTGGGGCCAACGTCCTGACTTTC. Its translation: CASSSGQWRSSGANVLTF.